This T cell receptor beta chain was profiled in a study of neoadjuvant anti-PD-1 for oral cavity cancer. Study-level background: Nivolumab at 3 mg/kg was mostly given biweekly, three to four doses, pre-surgery.

Sequencing used immunoSEQ multiplex PCR; TCRdb keeps in-frame clones, though not all of them. The table shows approximately 7,700 clones, with 40% to 60% occurring only once. Trimming took 6 bases from V and 7 from J; bases not matched to a gene: 15. The length of the CDR3 is 16 residues. The germline gives CDR1 SQVTM, CDR2 ANQGSEA. The receptor was isolated from a person aged 40-85 years with oral cavity squamous cell carcinoma. The V and J genes are TRBV29-1 and TRBJ2-1; 10 bases agree with TRBD2. The source was tumor tissue, collected before nivolumab (anti-PD-1) treatment. The chain's CDR3 is CSVPRRSGRALNEQFF. The CDR3 DNA reads TGCAGCGTGCCCCGGCGGAGCGGGAGGGCCTTGAATGAGCAGTTCTTC.